This T cell receptor (beta chain) was retrieved from a study of blood T cell repertoires in COVID-19. This CDR3 contains 13 residues. The germline V and J ends were trimmed by 5 bases and 4 bases, with 11 bases remaining between them. Per germline, CDR1 LNHNV and CDR2 YYDKDF (reference sequence). The table came from immunoSEQ multiplex PCR; TCRdb's copy has only in-frame clones and leaves some out. This sample has 150,000 to 250,000 clones, with roughly 83% found just once. Sequenced input: peripheral blood. The receptor comes from a woman aged 35 to 49 with COVID-19, enrolled during active disease. The chain uses TRBV15 and TRBJ2-5, with D unresolved. CDR3 nucleotide sequence: TGTGCCACCAGCTTCTCGTCCTCAGAGACCCAGTACTTC. This encodes CATSFSSSETQYF.